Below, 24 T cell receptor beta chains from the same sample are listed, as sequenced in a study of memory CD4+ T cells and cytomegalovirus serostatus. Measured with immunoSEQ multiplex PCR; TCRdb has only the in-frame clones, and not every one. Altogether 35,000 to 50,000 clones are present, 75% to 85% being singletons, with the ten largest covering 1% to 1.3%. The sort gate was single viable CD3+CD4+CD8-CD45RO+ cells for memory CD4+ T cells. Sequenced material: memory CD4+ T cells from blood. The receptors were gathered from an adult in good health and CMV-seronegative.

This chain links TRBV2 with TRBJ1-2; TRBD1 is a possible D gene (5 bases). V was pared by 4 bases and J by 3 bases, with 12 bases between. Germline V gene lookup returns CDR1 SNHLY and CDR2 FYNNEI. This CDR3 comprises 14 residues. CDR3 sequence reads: CASSAEGLHYGYTF. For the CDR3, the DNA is TGTGCCAGCAGTGCCGAGGGGCTTCACTATGGCTACACCTTC.

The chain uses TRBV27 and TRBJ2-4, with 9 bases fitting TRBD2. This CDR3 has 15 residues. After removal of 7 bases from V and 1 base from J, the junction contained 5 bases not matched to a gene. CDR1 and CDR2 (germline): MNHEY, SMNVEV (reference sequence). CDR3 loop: CASTSGTDAKNIQYF. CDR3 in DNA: TGTGCCAGCACTAGCGGGACGGATGCCAAAAACATTCAGTACTTC.

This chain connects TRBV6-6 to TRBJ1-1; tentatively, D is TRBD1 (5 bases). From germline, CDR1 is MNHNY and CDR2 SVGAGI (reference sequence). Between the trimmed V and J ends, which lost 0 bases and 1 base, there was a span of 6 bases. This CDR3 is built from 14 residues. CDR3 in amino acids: CASSYSTANTEAFF. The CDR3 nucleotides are TGTGCCAGCAGTTACTCGACAGCGAACACTGAAGCTTTCTTT.

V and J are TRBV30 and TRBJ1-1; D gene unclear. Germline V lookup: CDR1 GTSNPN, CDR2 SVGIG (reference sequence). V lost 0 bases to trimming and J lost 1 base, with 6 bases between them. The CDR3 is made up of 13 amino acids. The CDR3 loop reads CAWSVQQNTEAFF. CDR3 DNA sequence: TGTGCCTGGAGTGTACAGCAGAACACTGAAGCTTTCTTT.

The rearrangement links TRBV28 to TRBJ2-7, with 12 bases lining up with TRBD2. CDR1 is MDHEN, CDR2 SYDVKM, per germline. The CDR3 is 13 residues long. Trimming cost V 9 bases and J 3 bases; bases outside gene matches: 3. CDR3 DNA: TGTGCCAGTAGGACTAGCGGGAACTACGAGCAGTACTTC. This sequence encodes CASRTSGNYEQYF. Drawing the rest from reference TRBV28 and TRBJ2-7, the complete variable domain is DVKVTQSSRYLVKRTGEKVFLECVQDMDHENMFWYRQDPGLGLRLIYFSYDVKMKEKGDIPEGYSVSREKKERFSLILESASTNQTSMYLCASRTSGNYEQYFGPGTRLTVT.

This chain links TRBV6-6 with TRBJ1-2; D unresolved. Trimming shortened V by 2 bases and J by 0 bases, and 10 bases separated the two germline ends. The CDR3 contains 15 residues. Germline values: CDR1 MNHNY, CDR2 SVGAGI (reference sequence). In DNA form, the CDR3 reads TGTGCCAGCAGTTACGTGGCAGCTCCTAACTATGGCTACACCTTC. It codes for CASSYVAAPNYGYTF.

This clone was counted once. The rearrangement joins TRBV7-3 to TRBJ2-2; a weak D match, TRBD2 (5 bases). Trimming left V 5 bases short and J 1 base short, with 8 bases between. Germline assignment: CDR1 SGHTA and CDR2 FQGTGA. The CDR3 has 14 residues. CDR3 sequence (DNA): TGTGCCAGCAGCCTACTAGTGAACACCGGGGAGCTGTTTTTT. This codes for CASSLLVNTGELFF.

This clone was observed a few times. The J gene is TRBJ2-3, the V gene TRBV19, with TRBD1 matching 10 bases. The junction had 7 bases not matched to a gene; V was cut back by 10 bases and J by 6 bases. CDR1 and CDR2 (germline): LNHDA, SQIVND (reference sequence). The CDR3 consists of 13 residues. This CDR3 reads CATRTGGADTQYF. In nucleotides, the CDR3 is TGTGCCACCCGGACAGGGGGAGCGGATACGCAGTATTTT.

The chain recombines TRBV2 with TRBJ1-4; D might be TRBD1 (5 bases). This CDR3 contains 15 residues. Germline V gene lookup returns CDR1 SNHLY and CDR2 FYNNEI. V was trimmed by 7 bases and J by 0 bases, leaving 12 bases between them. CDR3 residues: CASTEDRATNEKLFF. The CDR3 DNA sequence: TGTGCCAGCACCGAAGACAGAGCAACTAATGAAAAACTGTTTTTT.

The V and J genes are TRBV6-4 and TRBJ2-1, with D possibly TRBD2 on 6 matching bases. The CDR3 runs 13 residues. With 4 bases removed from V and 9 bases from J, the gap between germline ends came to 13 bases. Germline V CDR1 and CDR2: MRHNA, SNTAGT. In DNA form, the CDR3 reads TGTGCCAGCAGTGGGCAAGTCGGGGGTGAGCAGTTCTTC. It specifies CASSGQVGGEQFF.

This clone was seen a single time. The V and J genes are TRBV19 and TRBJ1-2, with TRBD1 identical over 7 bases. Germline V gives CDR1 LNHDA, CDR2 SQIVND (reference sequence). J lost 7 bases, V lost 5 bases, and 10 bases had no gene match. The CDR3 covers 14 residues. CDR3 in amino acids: CASSPQPTGTGYTF. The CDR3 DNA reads TGTGCCAGTAGTCCGCAACCGACAGGGACTGGCTACACCTTC.

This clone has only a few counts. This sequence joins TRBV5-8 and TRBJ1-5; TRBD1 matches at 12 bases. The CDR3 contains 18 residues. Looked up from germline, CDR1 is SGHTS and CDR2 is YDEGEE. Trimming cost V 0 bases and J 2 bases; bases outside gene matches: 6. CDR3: CASSLGGQGARGNQPQHF. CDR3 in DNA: TGTGCCAGCAGCTTGGGGGGACAGGGGGCGAGAGGCAATCAGCCCCAGCATTTT.

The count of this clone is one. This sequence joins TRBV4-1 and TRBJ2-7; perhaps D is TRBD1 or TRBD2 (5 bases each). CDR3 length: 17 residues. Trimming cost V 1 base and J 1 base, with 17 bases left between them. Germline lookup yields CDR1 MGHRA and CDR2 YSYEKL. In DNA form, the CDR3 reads TGCGCCAGCAGCCAAGCGCTGAACCGGGACGGATCCTACGAGCAGTACTTC. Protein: CASSQALNRDGSYEQYF.

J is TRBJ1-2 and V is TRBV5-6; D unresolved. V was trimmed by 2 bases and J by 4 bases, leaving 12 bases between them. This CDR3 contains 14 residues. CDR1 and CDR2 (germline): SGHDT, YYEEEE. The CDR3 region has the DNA TGTGCCAGCAGCTTAGCAGGTCGGGGCTATGGCTACACCTTC. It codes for CASSLAGRGYGYTF.

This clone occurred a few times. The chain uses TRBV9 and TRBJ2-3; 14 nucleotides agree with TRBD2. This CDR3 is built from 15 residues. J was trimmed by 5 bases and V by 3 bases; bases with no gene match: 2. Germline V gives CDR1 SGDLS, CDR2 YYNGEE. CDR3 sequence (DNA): TGTGCCAGCAGCGGGGGACTAGCGGGAGTAGATACGCAGTATTTT. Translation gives CASSGGLAGVDTQYF.

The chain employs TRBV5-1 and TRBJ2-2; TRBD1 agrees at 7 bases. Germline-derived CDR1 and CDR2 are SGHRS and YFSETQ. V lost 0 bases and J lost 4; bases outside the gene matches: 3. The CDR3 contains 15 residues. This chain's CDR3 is CASSLGGGGTGELFF. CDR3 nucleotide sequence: TGCGCCAGCAGCTTGGGAGGGGGCGGCACCGGGGAGCTGTTTTTT.

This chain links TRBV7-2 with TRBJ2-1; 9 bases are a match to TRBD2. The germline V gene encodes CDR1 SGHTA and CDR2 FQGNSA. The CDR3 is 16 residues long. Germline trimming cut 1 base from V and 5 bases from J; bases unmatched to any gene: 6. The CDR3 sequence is CASSLDGSGSHNEQFF. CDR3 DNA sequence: TGTGCCAGCAGCTTAGATGGTAGCGGGAGTCACAATGAGCAGTTCTTC.

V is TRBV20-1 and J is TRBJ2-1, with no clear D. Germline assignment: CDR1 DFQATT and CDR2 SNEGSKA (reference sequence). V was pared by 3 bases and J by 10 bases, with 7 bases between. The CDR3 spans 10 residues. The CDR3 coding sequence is TGCAGTGCTAGGTCGGCGGAGCAGTTCTTC. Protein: CSARSAEQFF.

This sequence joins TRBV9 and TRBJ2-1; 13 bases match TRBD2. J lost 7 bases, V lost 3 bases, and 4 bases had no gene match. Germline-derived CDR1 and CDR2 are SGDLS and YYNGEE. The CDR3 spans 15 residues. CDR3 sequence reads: CASSEPGLAGNEQFF. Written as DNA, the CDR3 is TGTGCCAGCAGCGAGCCGGGACTAGCGGGGAATGAGCAGTTCTTC.

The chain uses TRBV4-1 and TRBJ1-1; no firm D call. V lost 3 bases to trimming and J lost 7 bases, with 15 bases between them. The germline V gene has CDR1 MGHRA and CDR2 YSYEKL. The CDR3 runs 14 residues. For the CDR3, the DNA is TGCGCCAGCAGCCACGGGGTCGAACCCCGTGAAGCTTTCTTT. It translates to CASSHGVEPREAFF.

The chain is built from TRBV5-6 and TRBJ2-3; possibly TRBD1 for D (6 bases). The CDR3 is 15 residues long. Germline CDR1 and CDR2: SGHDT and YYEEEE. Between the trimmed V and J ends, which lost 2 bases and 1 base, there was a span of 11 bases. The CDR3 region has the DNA TGTGCCAGCAGCTTATCAGGGGAAGGCACAGATACGCAGTATTTT. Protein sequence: CASSLSGEGTDTQYF.

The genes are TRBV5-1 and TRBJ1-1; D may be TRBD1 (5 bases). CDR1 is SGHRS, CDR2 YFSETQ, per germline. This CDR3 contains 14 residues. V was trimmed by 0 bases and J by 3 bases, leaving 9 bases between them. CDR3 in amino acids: CASSLGDGDTEAFF. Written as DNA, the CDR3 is TGCGCCAGCAGCTTGGGGGACGGTGACACTGAAGCTTTCTTT.

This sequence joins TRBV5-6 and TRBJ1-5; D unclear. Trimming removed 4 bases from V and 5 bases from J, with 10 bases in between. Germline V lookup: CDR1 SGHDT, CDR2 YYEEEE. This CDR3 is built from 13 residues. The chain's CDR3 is CASSRTADQPQHF. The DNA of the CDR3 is TGTGCCAGCAGCCGGACCGCAGATCAGCCCCAGCATTTT.

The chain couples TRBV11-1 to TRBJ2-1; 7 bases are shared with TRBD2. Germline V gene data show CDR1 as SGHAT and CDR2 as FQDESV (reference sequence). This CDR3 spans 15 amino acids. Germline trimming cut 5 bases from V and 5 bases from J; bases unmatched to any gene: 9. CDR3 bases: TGTGCCAGCAGCCTAGACGGGGGGAGAAACAATGAGCAGTTCTTC. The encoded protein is CASSLDGGRNNEQFF.